This T cell receptor beta chain was found in a study of graft-versus-host responses after intestinal transplantation. For the study at large: Each of the recipients got a multivisceral, liver-intestinal, or isolated intestinal transplant. Each patient got anti-thymocyte globulin induction, then tacrolimus and steroids for approximately 3 years.

About this clone: Its antigen is as yet unknown.

Here immunoSEQ multiplex PCR was the method, and the copy in TCRdb shows in-frame clones only, minus some. Among 65,000 to 85,000 clones listed, about nine tenths were seen once. The CDR3 runs to 15 residues. V lost 0 bases, J lost 2 bases, and 11 bases lay in between. Germline loops: CDR1 SGHDT, CDR2 YYEEEE. The chain joins TRBV5-6 to TRBJ1-2; tentative D call: TRBD1 (5 bases). This TCR came from a human donor who was the organ donor for an intestinal transplant. Sequenced material: unstimulated CD8+ T cells sorted from spleen or lymph node cells, taken before transplant. CDR3 bases: TGTGCCAGCAGCTTGGCGGGGGTCCTCAACTATGGCTACACCTTC. This codes for CASSLAGVLNYGYTF.